The TCR beta chain under discussion was sequenced for a study of blood T cell repertoires in COVID-19. Study-level background: Italy, Spain and the United States were the sources of the convalescent and acute COVID-19 samples. PBMCs, B-cell-depleted T cells, or T cells provided the cDNA or gDNA that made up the material.

The CDR3 is made up of 13 amino acids. With 7 bases clipped from V and 7 bases from J, the junction kept 4 bases outside the gene matches. Per germline, CDR1 MNHEY and CDR2 SVGAGI. Original methodology: The authors estimated nucleated cell counts from reference gene primer amplification. Sequencing was performed with immunoSEQ multiplex PCR; in TCRdb, only in-frame clones are kept and a portion is missing. The V and J calls and the clone size are those of that table, but D and trimming were determined from the DNA. The sample consists of about 380,000 clones, more than 75% of them appearing once. The specimen sequenced was peripheral blood. The receptor comes from a human donor with acute or convalescent COVID-19. The donor label of this sample is uncertain. This sequence joins TRBV6-5 and TRBJ1-6; TRBD1 agrees at 7 bases. CDR3 in amino acids: CASIRTGNSPLHF. The CDR3 nucleotides read TGTGCCAGCATCCGGACAGGCAATTCACCCCTCCACTTT.